This entry features one T cell receptor (beta chain) sequence. Germline CDR1 is SGHRS and CDR2 is YFSETQ. The germline V and J ends were trimmed by 0 bases and 1 base, with 9 bases remaining between them. The CDR3 is 15 amino acids. The source of the sample is a study of control samples from healthy donors and cancer patients. TCRdb's copy holds only in-frame clones and misses some; the assay was immunoSEQ multiplex PCR. The top ten clones hold around 2% of a sample with approximately 150,000 clones, about 90% of them seen once. The clonotype comes from a woman between 40 and 55 years old in good health. Sequenced: blood. This chain uses TRBV5-1 with TRBJ2-3; D not certain. CDR3 nucleotides: TGCGCCAGCAGCTTGGGACGGCTCGGCACAGATACGCAGTATTTT. Amino acid sequence: CASSLGRLGTDTQYF.